This entry features one T cell receptor (beta chain) sequence. This clone was found a few times. Its cognate antigen has yet to be identified. No base quality values were provided; no much bigger clone lies one nucleotide off. This specimen comes from a study of T cells after posttransplantation cyclophosphamide (dated by TCRdb to about 2016). For the study in its entirety: Using TRB sequencing, the study followed how the T cell repertoire reconstituted after myeloablative bone marrow transplantation in which posttransplantation cyclophosphamide served as GVHD prophylaxis. Antigen receptor sequencing was done on samples from 35 PTCy-treated patients and from over 15 related bone marrow donors of those patients. Blood from every one of the roughly 35 PTCy patients who had 1-year posttransplant specimens underwent TRB sequencing. In 3 patients, up to roughly 3 additional blood samples taken between 2 and 5.2 years after transplant also underwent TRB sequencing, as did pretransplant blood from a handful of patients. TRA and TRB clonality were tightly correlated in 9 or 10 samples, so subsequent TCR analyses focused on TRB only. Public TRB sequences were searched against a database of over 3,500 sequences associated with responses to pathogens, tumor antigens, self-antigens and alloantigens. The paper as a whole reports these results and caveats: Donor-recipient similarity was low at 1-2 months but increased during the first year, and donor CD8+ memory clones often dominated later blood repertoires. Across 45 or so patients, recipient CMV seropositivity and CMV reactivation were highly associated with TRB clonality; PTCy diversity was similar to CNI/methotrexate controls. The TRB repertoires of T cells infiltrating skin or GI tract showed only limited overlap with the TRB repertoires of T cells in blood.

TRB sequencing was run on genomic DNA with either the immunoSEQ assay at survey resolution or the hsTCRB kit. Regarding the original processing steps: The immunoSEQ software handled the initial read processing, while the LymphoSeq R package was used for the repertoire analyses. For each TRB dataset, clonality was calculated as 1 minus normalized Shannon entropy, and the Gini coefficient was computed as well. To infer phenotypes in unsorted samples, TRB sequences from sorted subsets of the recipient or donor were mapped onto the unsorted samples of the same recipient. Imported from immuneACCESS, the table was reduced by TCRdb to in-frame sequences with V and J called. These copies leave out some clones; in studies compared against another copy, an unresolved V gene accounts for under half, and the cause of the remainder is not known. V, J and clone size derive from that table, while D and trimming were established from the DNA sequence. This sample is represented by approximately 17,000 clones; 77% of them were singletons. The ten largest account for roughly 31% of the sample.

What the treatment or condition label conveys for this sample: high-dose cyclophosphamide on days +3 and +4 as single-agent GVHD prophylaxis. Patients in the PTCy group got busulfan and fludarabine conditioning, a marrow graft from a related or unrelated donor, and cyclophosphamide on days +3 and +4. PTCy-treated patients were drawn from a prospective multi-institutional clinical trial. Peripheral blood and bone marrow mononuclear cells were isolated by Ficoll-Hypaque density centrifugation and were cryopreserved. CD4+ and CD8+ T cells, including naive and memory subsets, were sorted by FACS using a FACSAria II. The CDR3 has 16 amino acids, counting the end cysteine and phenylalanine. The sequence is cut down to CDR3 DNA, 48 bases in frame from base 1. V is pruned by 2 bases and J by 5 bases, leaving 7 bases of the junction without a gene match. The germline V gene supplies CDR1 MDHEN and CDR2 SYDVKM.

Material: CD8+ T cells sorted from PBMCs, obtained just over 1,900 days after a stem cell transplant with posttransplant cyclophosphamide. The rearrangement combines TRBV28 with TRBJ2-1, with 9 bases matching TRBD2. This clonotype originated in a female patient aged 40-50 years who received an allogeneic stem cell transplant from a related donor, was CMV-positive, and had no GVHD. Some T cells may be donor cells from the graft after a transplant. The CDR3 protein sequence reads: CASSLMAGGDNNEQFF. In nucleotide form, the sequence is TGTGCCAGCAGTTTAATGGCGGGGGGGGACAACAATGAGCAGTTCTTC.